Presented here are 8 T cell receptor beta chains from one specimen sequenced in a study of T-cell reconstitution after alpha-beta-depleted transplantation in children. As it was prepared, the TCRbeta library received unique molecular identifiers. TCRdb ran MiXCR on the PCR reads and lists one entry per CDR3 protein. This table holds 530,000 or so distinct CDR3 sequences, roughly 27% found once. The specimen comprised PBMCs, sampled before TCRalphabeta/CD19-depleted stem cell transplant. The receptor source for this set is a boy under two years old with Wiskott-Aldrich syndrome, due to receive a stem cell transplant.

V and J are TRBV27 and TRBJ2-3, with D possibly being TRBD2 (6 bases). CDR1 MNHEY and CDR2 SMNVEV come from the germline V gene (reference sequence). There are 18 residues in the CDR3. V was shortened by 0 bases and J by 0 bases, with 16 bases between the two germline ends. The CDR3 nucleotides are TGTGCCAGCAGTTTATCCCACCTGAGCGGGCCTAGCACAGATACGCAGTATTTT. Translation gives CASSLSHLSGPSTDTQYF.

CDR3 sequence: CASSWDRWGNTGELFF. CDR3 nucleotides: TGTGCCAGCAGTTGGGACCGCTGGGGGAACACCGGGGAGCTGTTTTTT. This chain connects TRBV6-5 to TRBJ2-2; D assignment may be TRBD1 or TRBD2 (5 bases each). Germline V CDR1 and CDR2: MNHEY, SVGAGI. Trimming took 4 bases from V and 1 from J, leaving 13 bases between them. There are 16 residues in the CDR3.

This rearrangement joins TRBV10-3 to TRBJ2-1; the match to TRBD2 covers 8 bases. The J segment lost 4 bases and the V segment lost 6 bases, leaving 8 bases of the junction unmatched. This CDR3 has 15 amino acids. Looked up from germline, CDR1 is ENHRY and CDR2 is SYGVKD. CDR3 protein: CAIRDSTSGYNEQFF. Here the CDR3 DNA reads TGTGCCATCAGGGACAGCACTAGCGGTTACAATGAGCAGTTCTTC.

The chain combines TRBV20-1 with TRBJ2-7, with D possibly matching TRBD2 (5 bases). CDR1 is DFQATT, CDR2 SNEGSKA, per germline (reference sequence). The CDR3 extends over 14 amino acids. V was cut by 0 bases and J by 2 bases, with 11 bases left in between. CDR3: CSARDGGRTYEQYF. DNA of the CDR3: TGCAGTGCTAGAGATGGTGGGAGAACCTACGAGCAGTACTTC.

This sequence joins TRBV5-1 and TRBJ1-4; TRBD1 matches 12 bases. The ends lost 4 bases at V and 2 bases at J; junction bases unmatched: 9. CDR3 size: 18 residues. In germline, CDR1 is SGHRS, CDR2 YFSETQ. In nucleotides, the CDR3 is TGCGCCAGCAGCGGAGGGACAGGGGGCGCTTCTACTAATGAAAAACTGTTTTTT. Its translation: CASSGGTGGASTNEKLFF. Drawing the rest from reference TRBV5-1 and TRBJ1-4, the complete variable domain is KAGVTQTPRYLIKTRGQQVTLSCSPISGHRSVSWYQQTPGQGLQFLFEYFSETQRNKGNFPGRFSGRQFSNSRSEMNVSTLELGDSALYLCASSGGTGGASTNEKLFFGSGTQLSVL.

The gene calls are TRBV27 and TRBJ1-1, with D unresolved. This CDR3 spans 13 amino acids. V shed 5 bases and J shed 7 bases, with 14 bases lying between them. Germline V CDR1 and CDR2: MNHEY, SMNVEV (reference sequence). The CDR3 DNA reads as TGTGCCAGCAGTCCTTACGTTTACAGTGAAGCTTTCTTT. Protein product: CASSPYVYSEAFF.

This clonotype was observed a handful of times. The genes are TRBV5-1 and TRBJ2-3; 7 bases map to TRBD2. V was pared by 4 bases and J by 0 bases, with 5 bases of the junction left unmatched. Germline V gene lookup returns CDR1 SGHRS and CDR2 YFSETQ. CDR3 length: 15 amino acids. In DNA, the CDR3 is TGCGCCAGCAGCACTGGCGGGAGTAGCACAGATACGCAGTATTTT. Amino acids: CASSTGGSSTDTQYF.

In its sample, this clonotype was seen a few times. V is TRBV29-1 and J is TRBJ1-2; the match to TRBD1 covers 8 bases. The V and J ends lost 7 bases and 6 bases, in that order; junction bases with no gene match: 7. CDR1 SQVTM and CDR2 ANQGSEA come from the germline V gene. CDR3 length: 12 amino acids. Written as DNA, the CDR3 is TGCAGCGCCCTGGGGACAGGACATGGCTACACCTTC. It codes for CSALGTGHGYTF.